The TCR beta chain described here comes from a study of blood T cells in healthy people across ages. Overall study results and limits: A strong correlation between TCR beta diversity and naive T cell percentage was seen. Shifts in expanded clonotypes may have been confounded by donor CMV status, which was unknown.

Next came a second PCR, run for about 7 to 12 cycles, which used a sample-barcoded 5' primer along with a J-beta primer mix. All samples yielded 2.5 million or more CDR3-containing paired-end reads. TCRdb itself ran the 5' RACE reads through MiXCR, one entry per CDR3 protein. Among more than 1,400,000 distinct CDR3 sequences, about 40% were seen once, and the ten largest hold roughly 8.2%. On this clonotype itself: Its antigen is currently unknown.

The V and J ends lost 2 bases and 2 bases respectively, with 9 bases between them. CDR1 is MNHNS, CDR2 SASEGT, per germline. CDR3 length equals 14 residues. Sequencing used blood. The J gene is TRBJ2-5, the V gene TRBV6-1; D uncertain. The TCR sequence derives from a woman younger than 35 in good health. The CDR3 here is CASSEKGWQETQYF. In DNA, the CDR3 is TGTGCCAGCAGTGAAAAGGGCTGGCAAGAGACCCAGTACTTC.